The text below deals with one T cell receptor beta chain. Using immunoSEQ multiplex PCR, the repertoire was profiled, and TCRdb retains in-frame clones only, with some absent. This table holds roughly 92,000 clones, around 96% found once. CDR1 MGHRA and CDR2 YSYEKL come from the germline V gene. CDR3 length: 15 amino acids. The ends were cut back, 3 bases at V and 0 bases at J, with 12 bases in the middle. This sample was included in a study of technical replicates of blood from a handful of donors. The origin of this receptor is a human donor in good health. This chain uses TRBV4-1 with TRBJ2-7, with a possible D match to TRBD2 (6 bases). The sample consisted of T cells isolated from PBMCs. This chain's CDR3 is CASSHPGTGSYEQYF. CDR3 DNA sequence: TGCGCCAGCAGCCACCCAGGGACTGGCTCCTACGAGCAGTACTTC.